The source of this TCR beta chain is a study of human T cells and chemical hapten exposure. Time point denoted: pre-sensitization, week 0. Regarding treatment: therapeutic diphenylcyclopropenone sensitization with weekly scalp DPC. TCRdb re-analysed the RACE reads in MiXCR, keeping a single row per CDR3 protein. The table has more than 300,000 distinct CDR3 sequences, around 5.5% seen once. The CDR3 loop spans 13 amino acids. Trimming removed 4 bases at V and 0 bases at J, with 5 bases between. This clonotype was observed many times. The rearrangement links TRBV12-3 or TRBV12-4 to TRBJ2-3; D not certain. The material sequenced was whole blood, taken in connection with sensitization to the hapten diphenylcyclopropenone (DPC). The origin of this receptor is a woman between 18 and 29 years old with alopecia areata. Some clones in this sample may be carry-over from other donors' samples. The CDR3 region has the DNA TGTGCCAGCAGTTACCCTAGCACAGATACGCAGTATTTT. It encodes CASSYPSTDTQYF.